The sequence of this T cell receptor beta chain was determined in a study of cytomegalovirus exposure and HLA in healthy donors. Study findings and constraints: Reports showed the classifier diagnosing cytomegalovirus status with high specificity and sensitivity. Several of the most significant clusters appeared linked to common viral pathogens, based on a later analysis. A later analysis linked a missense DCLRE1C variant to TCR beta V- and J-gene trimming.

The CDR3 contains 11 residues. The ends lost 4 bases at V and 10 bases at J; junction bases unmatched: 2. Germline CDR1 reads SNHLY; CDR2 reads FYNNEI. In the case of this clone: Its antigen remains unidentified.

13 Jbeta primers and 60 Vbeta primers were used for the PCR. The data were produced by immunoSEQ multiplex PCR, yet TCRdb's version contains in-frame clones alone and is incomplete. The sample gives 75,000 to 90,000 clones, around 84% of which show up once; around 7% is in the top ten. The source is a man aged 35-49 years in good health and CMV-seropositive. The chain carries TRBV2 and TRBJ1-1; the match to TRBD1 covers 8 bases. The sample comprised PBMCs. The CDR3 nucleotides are TGTGCCAGCAGTGCTGACAGGGGAGCTTTCTTT. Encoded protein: CASSADRGAFF.